These 17 T cell receptor beta chains came from one sample sequenced in a study of chemoradiotherapy in HPV16-positive cancers (dated by TCRdb to the early 2020s). The protocol used for the library was the immunoSEQ multiplex PCR assay. Not all clones reach the TCRdb copy of this immuneACCESS table, which keeps in-frame sequences only. Checked studies attribute under half of the gap to unresolved V genes and leave the rest unexplained. Across this sample there are 9,500 to 15,000 clones, with around 85% seen only once. 2.8% of the sample is held by the ten biggest clonotypes. The material sequenced was blood, taken from a patient who underwent chemoradiotherapy. Receptors originate from a human donor with HPV-associated anogenital cancer.

V gene TRBV4-1 combines with J gene TRBJ1-1, with no clear D. Trimming shortened V by 2 bases and J by 1 base, and 11 bases separated the two germline ends. Per the germline V gene, CDR1 is MGHRA and CDR2 is YSYEKL. This CDR3 comprises 15 residues. The CDR3 loop is CASSQPGSGNTEAFF. The CDR3 nucleotides read TGCGCCAGCAGCCAACCCGGGAGCGGGAACACTGAAGCTTTCTTT.

The chain combines TRBV5-1 with TRBJ2-3; D not certain. The CDR3 loop spans 13 amino acids. Per the germline V gene, CDR1 is SGHRS and CDR2 is YFSETQ. Trimming shortened V by 0 bases and J by 2 bases, and 4 bases separated the two germline ends. The CDR3 region has the DNA TGCGCCAGCAGCTTGGGACCCACAGATACGCAGTATTTT. Its protein is CASSLGPTDTQYF.

The chain joins TRBV30 to TRBJ1-3; 8 nucleotides align to TRBD1. Germline CDR1 and CDR2: GTSNPN and SVGIG (reference sequence). This CDR3 contains 12 residues. Germline trimming cut 6 bases from V and 4 bases from J; bases unmatched to any gene: 2. The CDR3 reads CACDRGGNTIYF. CDR3 DNA: TGTGCCTGCGACAGGGGCGGAAACACCATATATTTT.

This clone was detected only once. CDR3 sequence: CASSLVRDRANNEQFF. The CDR3 DNA reads as TGCGCCAGCAGCTTGGTTAGGGACAGGGCGAACAATGAGCAGTTCTTC. The gene calls are TRBV5-1 and TRBJ2-1; 9 positions agree with TRBD1. With V trimmed by 0 bases and J by 5 bases, 6 bases remained unmatched. CDR3 length equals 16 residues. Germline CDR1 reads SGHRS; CDR2 reads YFSETQ.

This sequence joins TRBV9 and TRBJ2-1, with 12 bases identical to TRBD2. The CDR3 covers 14 residues. Germline assignment: CDR1 SGDLS and CDR2 YYNGEE. The J segment lost 9 bases and the V segment lost 6 bases, leaving 7 bases of the junction unmatched. CDR3: CASTRLAGVGEQFF. CDR3 nucleotides: TGTGCCAGCACCAGACTAGCGGGGGTCGGTGAGCAGTTCTTC.

The chain couples TRBV4-2 to TRBJ1-2; 8 bases are shared with TRBD1. The CDR3 sequence is 15 residues long. Per germline, CDR1 LGHNA and CDR2 YNFKEQ. Trimming took 0 bases from V and 7 from J; bases not matched to a gene: 7. The CDR3 here is CASSQDPRDRSGYTF. For the CDR3, the DNA is TGTGCCAGCAGCCAAGACCCCCGGGACAGGAGTGGCTACACCTTC.

The chain links TRBV4-1 to TRBJ2-1; 11 nucleotides line up with TRBD2. Germline V gives CDR1 MGHRA, CDR2 YSYEKL. The CDR3 has 16 amino acids. V trimming: 0 bases; J trimming: 10 bases; junction bases outside the gene matches: 8. CDR3 DNA: TGCGCCAGCAGCCAAGATAGGGTAGCGGGGGGGCGGGAGCAGTTCTTC. Amino acids: CASSQDRVAGGREQFF.

The count of this clone is one. The chain carries TRBV27 and TRBJ1-2; D remains unclear. The CDR3 has 11 amino acids. V lost 9 bases, J lost 14 bases, and 19 bases lay in between. Germline-derived CDR1 and CDR2 are MNHEY and SMNVEV (reference sequence). The CDR3 region has the DNA TGTGCCAGTGGCCCAGGTGGCACGCTAACCTTC. Residues: CASGPGGTLTF.

The chain recombines TRBV6-1 with TRBJ1-2, with 7 positions matching TRBD1. Losses at the gene ends were 8 bases for V and 7 bases for J; bases not matched to a gene: 4. The CDR3 is 11 residues long. Germline loops: CDR1 MNHNS, CDR2 SASEGT. The CDR3 DNA sequence: TGTGCCAGCGAGACAGGGTTTGGCTACACCTTC. This encodes CASETGFGYTF.

The chain has TRBV5-1 and TRBJ2-7; the D gene could be TRBD1 or TRBD2 (6 bases each). This CDR3 spans 14 amino acids. Germline loops: CDR1 SGHRS, CDR2 YFSETQ. Trimming removed 1 base from V and 2 bases from J, with 10 bases in between. As DNA, the CDR3 is TGCGCCAGCAGCTTGAGGGGGGACCCCTACGAGCAGTACTTC. Protein product: CASSLRGDPYEQYF.

The chain couples TRBV5-8 to TRBJ1-1, with D possibly TRBD1 on 5 matching bases. The CDR3 has 14 amino acids. Deletions cut 0 bases from V and 2 bases from J, with 8 bases between. Germline values: CDR1 SGHTS, CDR2 YDEGEE. In DNA form, the CDR3 reads TGTGCCAGCAGCTTGGCTGGGACCAACACTGAAGCTTTCTTT. Amino acids: CASSLAGTNTEAFF.

This chain joins TRBV27 and TRBJ2-1; 7 bases agree with TRBD1. Germline V CDR1 and CDR2: MNHEY, SMNVEV (reference sequence). CDR3 length equals 15 residues. J gave up 6 bases and V 3 bases, and 8 bases lay outside the gene matches. This chain's CDR3 is CASSFNRGRGNEQFF. The CDR3 coding sequence is TGTGCCAGCAGTTTTAACAGGGGAAGGGGCAATGAGCAGTTCTTC.

The chain couples TRBV6-5 to TRBJ2-7; the D gene is possibly TRBD1 (5 bases). With 0 bases removed from V and 4 bases from J, the gap between germline ends came to 10 bases. The germline CDR1 and CDR2 sequences are MNHEY and SVGAGI. The CDR3 extends over 14 amino acids. The CDR3 here is CASSYSYGQYEQYF. As DNA, the CDR3 is TGTGCCAGCAGTTACTCGTACGGACAATACGAGCAGTACTTC.

This chain uses TRBV29-1 with TRBJ1-2, with 8 bases fitting TRBD1. V lost 5 bases and J lost 3; bases outside the gene matches: 5. The CDR3 loop spans 13 amino acids. In germline, CDR1 is SQVTM, CDR2 ANQGSEA. The DNA of the CDR3 is TGCAGCGTTTCTGGGACAGGTTACTATGGCTACACCTTC. Translating gives CSVSGTGYYGYTF.

The chain couples TRBV6-5 to TRBJ2-4, with D maybe TRBD2 (7 bases). Trimming cost V 5 bases and J 8 bases, with 16 bases left between them. Germline CDR1 MNHEY, CDR2 SVGAGI. The CDR3 covers 14 residues. The CDR3 DNA is TGTGCCAGCAGTAGGGGGGGGGCACGGGACATTCAGTACTTC. Encoded protein: CASSRGGARDIQYF.

The genes are TRBV19 and TRBJ2-3, with 8 bases matching TRBD2. This CDR3 has 16 amino acids. V lost 4 bases and J lost 0; bases outside the gene matches: 6. Germline CDR1 and CDR2: LNHDA and SQIVND (reference sequence). CDR3 in amino acids: CASSTGLATSTDTQYF. Here the CDR3 DNA reads TGTGCCAGTAGTACAGGACTAGCTACTAGCACAGATACGCAGTATTTT.

The gene calls are TRBV29-1 and TRBJ2-1, with 13 bases matching TRBD2. Germline CDR1 is SQVTM and CDR2 is ANQGSEA. The CDR3 extends over 13 amino acids. The CDR3 loop is CSGTSGVYNEQFF. CDR3 DNA: TGCAGTGGGACTAGCGGGGTCTACAATGAGCAGTTCTTC.